Given below is one TCR beta chain in context. Its antigen is unknown. RNA transcripts yielded amplified TCR beta CDR3 regions. HTBI primers were used for first-round RT-PCR of the TCR CDR3. One entry per CDR3 protein results from TCRdb running MiXCR on the multiplex PCR reads. The sample has approximately 590,000 distinct CDR3 sequences; about half are singletons. Germline lookup yields CDR1 ENHRY and CDR2 SYGVKD. This CDR3 is built from 13 residues. V was shortened by 10 bases and J by 7 bases, with 19 bases between the two germline ends. These data come from a study of T cells in Graves' hyperthyroidism and ophthalmopathy. Study outcomes and limitations: Ophthalmopathy was model-predicted a median roughly 6.2 months pre-onset.

Subjects aged 18 to 65 presented with newly diagnosed hyperthyroidism of less than 2 months' duration. Uncontrolled infection, other autoimmune disease, pregnancy and lactation each barred patients from inclusion. Thyroid ultrasound and orbital computed tomography, with clinical symptoms and serum thyroxine and TRAb, informed diagnoses. This sequence was found in a woman aged 18 to 35 with Graves' hyperthyroidism. The chain joins TRBV10-3 to TRBJ1-2; D may be TRBD1 (6 bases). Sequenced material: peripheral blood or thyroid tissue (not recorded which). The CDR3 DNA follows: TGTGCCAGCAGCCCGGGAAGGGGGGCTGGCTACACCTTC. It is translated as CASSPGRGAGYTF.